This T cell receptor (beta chain) was sequenced for a study of CD8+CD57+ T cells in acquired aplastic anemia. At the level of the study: Across the sorted CD4+ and CD8+ cells, DNA amounts averaged about 3 ug.

Notes on the study in general: Statistical testing detected no significant gap in CD8+ Simpson's diversity between patients and controls.

As to this clonotype: Its matching antigen is unknown.

This CDR3 contains 16 residues. Germline values: CDR1 LNHNV, CDR2 YYDKDF (reference sequence). The ends lost 3 bases at V and 7 bases at J; junction bases unmatched: 7. The sequenced patients had an expansion of CD8+CD57+ cells seen by flow cytometry. Every patient presented with severe acquired aplastic anemia. CDR3 and TCR beta VDJ profiling relied on genomic DNA as the template. TCRdb reprocessed the reads via MiXCR and lists one record per CDR3 protein. The table has more than 200,000 distinct CDR3 sequences, about half seen once; the top ten hold about 20%. Specimen: sorted CD4+, CD8+, or CD8+CD57+ T cells (not recorded which) from PBMCs. The TCR was taken from a human donor with aplastic anemia. This chain links TRBV15 with TRBJ2-7; 15 nucleotides agree with TRBD2. This CDR3 is CATSSRTSGGGEEQYF. Here the CDR3 DNA reads TGTGCCACCAGCAGCCGGACTAGCGGGGGGGGGGAGGAGCAGTACTTC.